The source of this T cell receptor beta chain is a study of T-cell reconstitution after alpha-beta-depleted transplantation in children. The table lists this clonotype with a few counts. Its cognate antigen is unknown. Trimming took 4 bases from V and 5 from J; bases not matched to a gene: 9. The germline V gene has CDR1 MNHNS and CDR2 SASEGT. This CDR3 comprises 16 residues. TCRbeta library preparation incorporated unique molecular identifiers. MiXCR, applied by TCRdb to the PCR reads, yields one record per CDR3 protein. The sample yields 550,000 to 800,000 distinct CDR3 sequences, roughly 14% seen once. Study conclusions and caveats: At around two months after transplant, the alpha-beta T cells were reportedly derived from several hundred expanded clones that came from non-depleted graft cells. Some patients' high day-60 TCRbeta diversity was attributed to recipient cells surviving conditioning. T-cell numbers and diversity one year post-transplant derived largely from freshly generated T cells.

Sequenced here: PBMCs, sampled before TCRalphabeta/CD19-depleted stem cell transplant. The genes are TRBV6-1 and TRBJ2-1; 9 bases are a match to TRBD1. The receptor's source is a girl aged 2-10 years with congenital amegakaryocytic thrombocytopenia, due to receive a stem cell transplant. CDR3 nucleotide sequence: TGTGCCAGCAGTGGGACGCTCCGGGACAGGGACAATGAGCAGTTCTTC. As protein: CASSGTLRDRDNEQFF.